This T cell receptor beta chain was obtained from a study of brain metastases from non-small cell lung cancer. Germline V gene sequence: CDR1 KGHSH, CDR2 LQKENI. With V trimmed by 3 bases and J by 3 bases, 4 bases remained unmatched. This CDR3 has 15 residues. Sequencing was performed with immunoSEQ multiplex PCR; in TCRdb, only in-frame clones are kept and a portion is missing. Of roughly 4,500 clones detected, about 90% appear once; the ten largest clones hold 3% to 4%. General study findings and limits: Compared with primary tumors, brain metastases showed less T-cell infiltration. Expanded T-cell clones appeared in 55% to 75% of brain metastases over primaries. TCR repertoires overlapped largely between brain metastases and matched primaries.

Concerning this clone: The antigen is undetermined.

V gene TRBV18 combines with J gene TRBJ1-5, with 8 bases that match TRBD1. The source is a donor aged 40 or older with non-small cell lung cancer. The sample consisted of primary lung tumor tissue. The DNA for the CDR3 is TGTGCCAGCTCACCGACAGGGGACTTCAATCAGCCCCAGCATTTT. This gives the protein CASSPTGDFNQPQHF.